This TCR beta chain was recovered during a study of T cells after yellow fever vaccination. Notes on the study in general: A minor fraction of clonotypes spanned both CD4 and CD8 compartments. Subsequent booster samples again held most clones from primary vaccination (roughly 96% CD4, 88% CD8). By day 5 rather than day 15, the secondary response had peaked, though it was weaker.

A single record per CDR3 protein comes from TCRdb applying MiXCR to the 5' RACE reads. The data show about 210,000 distinct CDR3 sequences, with around 6.7% seen just once and 0.85% to 1.2% held by the top ten. Between the trimmed V and J ends, which lost 2 bases and 11 bases, there was a span of 18 bases. The CDR3 is made up of 14 amino acids. Germline CDR1 and CDR2: SGDLS and YYNGEE. This clonotype was observed many times. Its antigen is not identified. Material: CD4+ T cells sorted from PBMCs, obtained on the day of the yellow fever booster vaccination. The V gene is TRBV9, the J gene TRBJ2-3; possible D gene TRBD1, 5 bases. The sequence was obtained from a young man who received the YFV17D yellow fever vaccine. CDR3 residues: CASSVELGSRGQYF. The CDR3 DNA is TGTGCCAGCAGCGTCGAGTTGGGCTCAAGGGGGCAGTATTTT.